One sample yielded the 4 T cell receptor beta chains listed below, sequenced in a study of T cell clonality in common variable immunodeficiency (dated by TCRdb to about 2015). Results and caveats for the whole study, not just this receptor: Reportedly, TCRbeta sequences from CVID had fewer deletions and N-nucleotide insertions, and highly modified clones with 13 or more V deletions were absent from CVID.

The library was produced with the immunoSEQ multiplex PCR assay. TCRdb took this table from immuneACCESS and kept in-frame rearrangements with V and J called. Such tables lack part of the clones; where checked against another copy, unresolved V genes explain under half of the gap, and the rest is unexplained. The table records approximately 20,000 clones for this sample, and not one of them appears only once. Jointly, the top ten make up roughly 2.5% of the sample. Antigens for these TCRs are unknown. The material sequenced was peripheral blood mononuclear cells. The source is a human donor with common variable immunodeficiency.

This clone was observed a handful of times. The part of the CDR3 DNA that was read is TGTGCCAGCAGTGAAGGAGGCACTCAGCCC. This encodes CASSEGGTQP. The CDR3 in full is CASSEGGTQPQHF. The chain has TRBV2 and TRBJ1-5; no reliable D call. The CDR3 end is not reached by the read, which stops 3 residues before it; the germline J gene fills it in. With 1 base removed from V and 6 bases from J, the gap between germline ends came to 7 bases. Germline values: CDR1 SNHLY, CDR2 FYNNEI. This CDR3 has 13 residues. Supplemented by reference TRBV2 and TRBJ1-5, the full variable domain reads EPEVTQTPSHQVTQMGQEVILRCVPISNHLYFYWYRQILGQKVEFLVSFYNNEISEKSEIFDDQFSVERPDGSNFTLKIRSTKLEDSAMYFCASSEGGTQPQHFGDGTRLSIL.

A few counts support this clone. Incomplete CDR3 DNA: TGCGCCAGCAGCTCTGGACAGGGCAATGAAAAA. This translates into CASSSGQGNEK. The CDR3 in its entirety is CASSSGQGNEKLFF. V usage is TRBV5-1 and J usage is TRBJ1-4, with 8 bases fitting TRBD1. The read finishes 3 residues shy of the CDR3 end, and the germline J gene is used to complete it. This CDR3 region has 14 residues. The germline V gene encodes CDR1 SGHRS and CDR2 YFSETQ. V lost 3 bases and J lost 5; bases outside the gene matches: 3.

Turning to this clone: The read gets to within 3 residues of the CDR3 end, and the germline J gene fills in the rest. The chain carries TRBV18 and TRBJ1-1; D remains ambiguous. Germline values: CDR1 KGHSH, CDR2 LQKENI. The V end lost 5 bases, the J end lost 1 base, and 14 bases lay between the germline ends. The CDR3 is 15 residues long. CDR3 in amino acids: CASSDWMATNTEAFF. Incomplete CDR3 DNA: TGTGCCAGCTCAGACTGGATGGCGACGAACACTGAA.

By sample fraction, this clone is medium-sized. Read coverage stops 3 residues before the CDR3 terminus; the germline J gene supplies the remainder. The chain carries TRBV7-2 and TRBJ1-1; D unclear. In germline, CDR1 is SGHTA, CDR2 FQGNSA. The CDR3 totals 13 residues. Trimming cost V 1 base and J 1 base, with 4 bases left between them. The CDR3 sequence: CASSLDRNTEAFF. The DNA read from the CDR3 is TGTGCCAGCAGCTTAGACAGGAACACTGAA.